The sequence of this TCR beta chain was determined in a study of blood T cell repertoires in COVID-19. The wider study: Sample material is recorded as cDNA or gDNA derived from T cells, B-cell-depleted T cells, or PBMCs.

Germline CDR1 is ENHRY and CDR2 is SYGVKD. The CDR3 contains 16 residues. V gave up 1 base and J gave up 5 bases, with 17 bases separating them. Assay used: immunoSEQ multiplex PCR; TCRdb lists only in-frame clones, some missing. The data show about 180,000 clones, about 84% seen once. In assigning cohorts, the study relied on participant-reported clinical history. The J gene is TRBJ1-1, the V gene TRBV10-3; D is ambiguous. Sequenced sample: PBMCs or T cells enriched from blood (not recorded which). This clonotype was obtained from a woman aged 30 to 39 who had recovered from COVID-19. The CDR3 DNA sequence: TGTGCCATCAGTGAGTTTGAAGGGCGGGATTTGACTGAAGCTTTCTTT. Translation gives CAISEFEGRDLTEAFF.